This is a list of T cell receptor beta chains from one sample in a study of T cell responses to AZD1222 COVID-19 vaccine. Sequenced by immunoSEQ multiplex PCR; TCRdb stores in-frame clones only, minus some. The data contain approximately 130,000 clones, more than 85% of them singletons. Specimen: peripheral blood, collected on day 0 of AZD1222 vaccination. These receptors came from an adult in good health. Each CDR3 is given with its conserved first and last residue. Fields, in order: V gene, D gene, J gene, clone size, CDR3 DNA, CDR3 protein. The D gene is left open where the match is weak. Size tells how often a clone was seen (once, few, many) or the class of an expanded clone, and some rows leave it out.

>TRBV29-1|.|TRBJ2-5|.
TGCAGCGTTAGGGCCGAAGAGACCCAGTACTTC
CSVRAEETQYF
>TRBV9|TRBD1|TRBJ1-2|.
TGTGCCAGCAGCGTAGAGCGGGGGACAGGGCTGGATGGCTACACCTTC
CASSVERGTGLDGYTF
>TRBV6-1|.|TRBJ1-1|.
TGTGCCAGCAGTGAAGGCAGGGGTACTGAAGCTTTCTTT
CASSEGRGTEAFF
>TRBV7-2|.|TRBJ1-2|.
TGTGCCAGCAGCTTAGCGAGACAGGTCTATGGCTACACCTTC
CASSLARQVYGYTF
>TRBV6-5|TRBD1|TRBJ1-4|.
TGTGCCAGCAGTCAGGGACAGGGCTTCGAAAAACTGTTTTTT
CASSQGQGFEKLFF
>TRBV5-1|TRBD1|TRBJ1-1|.
TGCGCCAGCAGCTTGGTAACAGGGGGAGACACTGAAGCTTTCTTT
CASSLVTGGDTEAFF
>TRBV11-3|.|TRBJ1-1|.
TGTGCCAGCAGCTTAGAGGGGGGGACTGAAGCTTTCTTT
CASSLEGGTEAFF
>TRBV20-1|TRBD1|TRBJ1-2|.
TGCAGAGGCAGGGGGCGCAATGGCTACACCTTC
CRGRGRNGYTF
>TRBV7-9|.|TRBJ1-1|.
TGTGCCAGCAGCTTCCGGGACGGAGGAAACACTGAAGCTTTCTTT
CASSFRDGGNTEAFF
>TRBV7-9|.|TRBJ1-4|.
TGTGCCAGCAGCCTCAACCCTTTATTTGGTGAAAAACTGTTTTTT
CASSLNPLFGEKLFF
>TRBV5-4|TRBD2|TRBJ2-5|.
TGTGCCAGCAGCTTGCCCGGGGGGATCCAAGAGACCCAGTACTTC
CASSLPGGIQETQYF
>TRBV2|.|TRBJ2-2|.
TGTGCCAGTACCCTTGGTCGGGTGGCCGGGGAGCTGTTTTTT
CASTLGRVAGELFF
>TRBV9|TRBD2|TRBJ2-3|.
TGTGCCAGCAGCCTCGAGGGAGGGACAGATACGCAGTATTTT
CASSLEGGTDTQYF
>TRBV6-5|TRBD2|TRBJ2-5|.
TGTGCCAGCAGTTACTCGGCTAGCGGGGGAGGAGAGACCCAGTACTTC
CASSYSASGGGETQYF
>TRBV2|TRBD1|TRBJ1-5|.
TGTGCCAGCGAGGACAGGGTCAGCAATCAGCCCCAGCATTTT
CASEDRVSNQPQHF
>TRBV4-1|.|TRBJ2-1|.
TGCGCCAGCAGCCAAGTTTGGGAGGCCTACAATGAGCAGTTCTTC
CASSQVWEAYNEQFF
>TRBV6-5|.|TRBJ1-1|.
TGTGCCAGCAGAGATAGACAGGTTTTGAACACTGAAGCTTTCTTT
CASRDRQVLNTEAFF
>TRBV6-2/TRBV6-3|.|TRBJ1-1|.
TGTGCCAGCAGTTTCCGACAGCTAAGGGCTTTCTTT
CASSFRQLRAFF
>TRBV4-1|TRBD1|TRBJ2-7|few
TGCGCCAGCAGCCAGCCGGGACAGGGTCCCTACGAGCAGTACTTC
CASSQPGQGPYEQYF
>TRBV14|.|TRBJ2-1|.
TGTGCCAGCAACCTGGGCCACGGCAATGAGCAGTTCTTC
CASNLGHGNEQFF
>TRBV11-2|TRBD2|TRBJ2-5|.
TGTGCCAGCAGCTATAGCGGGACACCTCAAGAGACCCAGTACTTC
CASSYSGTPQETQYF
>TRBV14|.|TRBJ1-2|few
TGTGCCAGCAGCCAACTTTTACAGGGCGGCTACACCTTC
CASSQLLQGGYTF
>TRBV10-1|.|TRBJ2-5|.
TGCGCCAGCAGTTCAGGGAGATTAGGAGAGACCCAGTACTTC
CASSSGRLGETQYF
>TRBV6-1|.|TRBJ1-1|.
TGTGCCAGCAGTGAATCCCCGACAGGGAACACTGAAGCTTTCTTT
CASSESPTGNTEAFF
>TRBV2|TRBD2|TRBJ2-7|.
TGTGCCAGCAGTGAGAGTAGCGGGGGAGGTCTAGGCCAGGAGCAGTACTTC
CASSESSGGGLGQEQYF
>TRBV10-3|.|TRBJ1-1|.
TGTGCCATCAGTGATTTGGGAACGAACACTGAAGCTTTCTTT
CAISDLGTNTEAFF
>TRBV7-3|.|TRBJ1-1|.
TGTGCCAGCAGCCTCCAGGTGAACACTGAAGCTTTCTTT
CASSLQVNTEAFF
>TRBV5-3|TRBD2|TRBJ2-7|.
TGTGCCAGAAGCTTCCCGACTAGCGGGGGGAGGGAGCAGTACTTC
CARSFPTSGGREQYF
>TRBV5-1|.|TRBJ2-7|few
TGCGCCAGCAGTTCGGCGGCGGGGTACGAGCAGTACTTC
CASSSAAGYEQYF
>TRBV4-2|TRBD2|TRBJ2-5|.
TGTGCCAGCAGCCAAGCAGGGGGACTAGCGGGGGACTTC
CASSQAGGLAGDF
>TRBV27|TRBD1|TRBJ2-1|.
TGTGCCAGCAGTTCCCGACAGGGCACCTACAATGAGCAGTTCTTC
CASSSRQGTYNEQFF
>TRBV6-5|TRBD1|TRBJ1-1|.
TGTGCCAGCAGTTATTCAGGGGGTACTGAAGCTTTCTTT
CASSYSGGTEAFF
>TRBV21-1|.|TRBJ2-5|.
TGTCCCGGCCTAGGCAGGGGAGAAGAGACCCAGTACTTC
CPGLGRGEETQYF
>TRBV2|TRBD1|TRBJ2-7|.
TGTGCCAGCAGTCCCGGACAGGCAGATTACGAGCAGTACTTC
CASSPGQADYEQYF
>TRBV3-1/TRBV3-2|.|TRBJ1-3|once
TGTGCCAGCAGCCAAGGAGGGTACAGGGTGATCTCTGGAAACACCATATATTTT
CASSQGGYRVISGNTIYF
>TRBV2|.|TRBJ1-1|.
TGTGCCCAAGGGGGGGTCAGGGCGAACACTGAAGCTTTCTTT
CAQGGVRANTEAFF
>TRBV18|.|TRBJ2-3|.
TGTGCCAGCTCACCGCTGGGGGAAGATACGCAGTATTTT
CASSPLGEDTQYF
>TRBV6-1|.|TRBJ1-5|few
TGTGCCAGCAGTGAGGGGCTTCAGCCCCAGCATTTT
CASSEGLQPQHF
>TRBV27|.|TRBJ2-1|.
TGTGCCAGCAGTTCGATCAGGGGTATGGGCAATGAGCAGTTCTTC
CASSSIRGMGNEQFF
>TRBV6-5|TRBD1|TRBJ1-2|.
TGTGCCAGCAGCGCCCCGGGACAGGGTACAGATGGCTACACCTTC
CASSAPGQGTDGYTF
>TRBV19|.|TRBJ1-1|once
TGTGCCAGTAGGCTGGACGGGGGTGAAGCTTTCTTT
CASRLDGGEAFF
>TRBV7-2|.|TRBJ1-1|.
TGTGCCAGCAGCTTAGGCAGGTCAGGGGAGGCTGAAGCTTTCTTT
CASSLGRSGEAEAFF
>TRBV5-8|TRBD2|TRBJ2-2|.
TGTGCCAGCAGCTTGATGGCGGGGGGCGTCGGGGAGCTGTTTTTT
CASSLMAGGVGELFF
>TRBV9|.|TRBJ2-7|.
TGTGCCAGCAGCCCCGGCGTTTCCTACGAGCAGTACTTC
CASSPGVSYEQYF
>TRBV12-5|.|TRBJ1-4|.
TGTGCTAGTGGTTTGACAACGGGCCTTTGGCAGGGCGGTGAAAAACTGTTTTTT
CASGLTTGLWQGGEKLFF
>TRBV5-4|TRBD1|TRBJ1-1|.
TGTGCCAGCAGCTTGACAGGGGGCGCGGGCACTGAAGCTTTCTTT
CASSLTGGAGTEAFF
>TRBV7-9|.|TRBJ1-1|once
TGTGCCAGCAGCTTTACAGTTGCAACTGAAGCTTTCTTT
CASSFTVATEAFF